This section outlines one T cell receptor beta chain sequence together with its context. No cognate antigen has been identified for it. This could be a read error, since a much larger clone is one nucleotide away. These data belong to a study of T cells in Graves' hyperthyroidism and ophthalmopathy (dated by TCRdb to about 2019). With regard to the full study: Peripheral blood was collected at initial diagnosis, before any treatment. The paper reports TCR Vbeta CDR3 sequencing of approximately 130 peripheral blood samples: approximately 43 ophthalmopathy, fewer than 80 hyperthyroidism and approximately 17 progressor patients. The roughly 99 discovery patients were divided at random into training and test sets in a 7:3 ratio. TCR V-J signatures able to tell the groups apart were searched for in a discovery cohort of 90 to 100 patients, of whom 43 had Graves' ophthalmopathy and around 56 had stable Graves' hyperthyroidism. The study also compared thyroid tissue and blood T-cell repertoires from over 5 Graves' hyperthyroidism patients. Once sampling was done, hyperthyroidism patients were given methimazole at a starting dose of 30 mg daily, whereas ophthalmopathy patients were given high-dose intravenous methylprednisolone. Prospective prediction of ophthalmopathy was tested in an independent validation cohort consisting of about 19 hyperthyroidism patients and around 17 patients who later progressed to ophthalmopathy.

The TCR beta CDR3 regions were amplified from RNA transcripts. The first round of RT-PCR for the TCR CDR3 was performed with the HTBI primer set and the Qiagen OneStep RT-PCR kit. Libraries were constructed in a second round of multiplex PCR, after which size selection and purification were performed. Sequencing of the libraries was done on an Illumina HiSeq2000 using paired-end 100 bp reads. Per the original workflow: SOAPnuke was used to process the raw data, with reads discarded if the reads contained adapters or uncalled bases, had a mean Phred below 15, or lacked an exact constant-primer or identifier match. COPE v1.2.5 was used to merge high-quality paired reads, and clonotypes were defined as unique nucleotide sequences. MiTCR v1.1 was used to align the clonotypes against IMGT TRBV, TRBD and TRBJ reference segments. The analysis included only V-J combinations with a frequency above 0.0001, which together covered around 99% of the repertoires. The TCS score was defined as the ratio of F50 (clonal expansion) to E x V (chaos), calculated using BLOSUM62-based TCRdist between CDR3 peptides within each V-J. Welch's t-statistics and random forest reduced fewer than 600 V-J features to roughly 13, which were used in a naive Bayes classifier (R e1071). TCRdb redid the processing of the public reads, applying fastp at Q25 and MiXCR, and retained in-frame beta chains. Rows with a matching CDR3 protein are joined into one entry that keeps the most common DNA and genes. It is TCRdb's table, rather than the study itself, that gives the V and J calls and clone size. This sample comprises hundreds of thousands of distinct CDR3 sequences, about 14% of them detected only once. The top ten clonotypes cover around 13% of the sample.

Ophthalmopathy patients had moderately to severely active disease, Clinical Activity Score of at least 3, NOSPECS grade of at least 4, and duration under 3 months. Exclusion was applied to patients with uncontrolled infections, other autoimmune diseases, pregnancy or lactation. Diagnoses relied on clinical symptoms, serum thyroxine and TRAb, thyroid ultrasound and orbital computed tomography. PBMCs were separated from 8 to 10 ml of fresh peripheral blood using Ficoll-Paque density gradient centrifugation. Total RNA was extracted with Trizol reagent, and quality was checked on an Agilent 2100 Bioanalyzer. The CDR3 measures 17 amino acids from cysteine to phenylalanine. CDR3 DNA is the only sequence kept; it has 51 bases, read in frame from the first base. As encoded in the germline V gene, CDR1 is MNHNS while CDR2 is SASEGT. V ends up 6 bases short and J 4 bases short, with an unmatched junction base count of 17.

Broader findings and caveats from the paper: Most expanded thyroid clonotypes (frequency above 0.001) were also found in blood, which suggests that blood repertoires may mirror thyroid immune responses. No statistical method was used to set the sample size in advance, and investigators knew the group allocation. In validation, progression to ophthalmopathy was predicted by the model with nearly 71% sensitivity and about 72% specificity, a median of about 6 months before onset. A 13 V-J signature model separated ophthalmopathy from stable hyperthyroidism, with approximately 87% sensitivity and 81% to 82% specificity in cross-validation and 80%/75% in testing.

The sequenced sample was blood. The TCR sequence derives from a woman in her forties or fifties with Graves' ophthalmopathy. The chain links TRBV6-1 with TRBJ2-7, with TRBD2 matching 8 junction bases. The sequence in DNA is TGTGCCAGCAGGCCGACTCTCTCGACTAGCGTATCGTACGAGCAGTACTTC. It codes for CASRPTLSTSVSYEQYF.